This entry describes one T cell receptor beta chain. Its antigen is unknown. The V and J ends lost 0 bases and 1 base respectively, with 9 bases between them. From germline, CDR1 is GTSNPN and CDR2 SVGIG (reference sequence). The CDR3 totals 14 residues. The study isolated at least 6.5 million PBMCs from each sample. The use of a sample-barcoded 5' primer and a J-beta primer mix characterized a second PCR of roughly 6 to 11 cycles. Each TCR beta cDNA got a 12-nucleotide random molecular identifier. In TCRdb, the 5' RACE reads were re-called with MiXCR into one record per CDR3 protein. The table shows 550,000 to 800,000 distinct CDR3 sequences, with about 30% occurring only once. This sample is drawn from a study of blood T cells in healthy people across ages. Overall study findings and caveats: Donors of long life had a larger count of naive CD4+ cells and greater diversity than aged donors.

The rearrangement links TRBV30 to TRBJ1-1; D remains ambiguous. This TCR was sampled from a woman aged 80 or over in good health. Sequencing was carried out using blood. Here the CDR3 DNA reads TGTGCCTGGAGTGTAAGACGGGCGAACACTGAAGCTTTCTTT. Protein sequence: CAWSVRRANTEAFF.